In this sample, the clone carrying this T cell receptor beta chain turned up a few times. Its target is not known. The CDR3 has 13 amino acids. Germline loops: CDR1 SQVTM, CDR2 ANQGSEA. The J segment lost 3 bases and the V segment lost 7 bases, leaving 4 bases of the junction unmatched. This sample is drawn from a study of identical twins. Study results and caveats: Researchers reported weaker excess twin sharing in beta out-of-frame sequences. Model-predicted out-of-frame TCR alpha sharing fell below observed values in monozygotic twins.

Carrying unique molecular identifiers, the cDNA also gained a universal primer site through template switching. MiXCR was run by TCRdb on the 5' RACE reads, yielding one entry per CDR3 protein. The data contain fewer than 800,000 distinct CDR3 sequences, around 7.5% of them seen just once; the ten biggest clones take up 1.6%. This same sample was also part of a study on yellow fever vaccine responses in identical twins.

The genes are TRBV29-1 and TRBJ2-1; the match to TRBD1 covers 9 bases. Material: PBMCs. This clonotype originated in a woman younger than 30 in good health. This CDR3 reads CSADRGGYNEQFF. The CDR3, as DNA: TGCAGCGCGGACAGGGGCGGCTACAATGAGCAGTTCTTC.